This T cell receptor beta chain is from a study of T cells in Graves' hyperthyroidism and ophthalmopathy (dated by TCRdb to 2018 to 2020). Regarding the study in general: Peripheral blood samples were taken at initial diagnosis, before any treatment was given. A discovery cohort of approximately 97 patients, about 40 with Graves' ophthalmopathy and approximately 55 with stable Graves' hyperthyroidism, was used to find distinguishing TCR V-J signatures. Prospective prediction of ophthalmopathy was tested in an independent validation cohort consisting of 18 hyperthyroidism patients and more than 15 patients who later progressed to ophthalmopathy. For training and testing, the 100 or so patients in the discovery cohort were randomly divided in a 7:3 ratio. In addition, the study compared T-cell repertoires in thyroid tissue and in blood from roughly 6 Graves' hyperthyroidism patients. Once sampling was done, hyperthyroidism patients were given methimazole at a starting dose of 30 mg daily, whereas ophthalmopathy patients were given high-dose intravenous methylprednisolone. TCR Vbeta CDR3 sequencing of approximately 140 peripheral blood samples (about 45 ophthalmopathy, some 75 hyperthyroidism and about 17 progressor patients) is reported in the paper.

This clonotype came up many times. Its specific antigen is unknown. The sample holds no much larger clone one base away, and base qualities are not on file. Amplification of TCR beta CDR3 regions was carried out from RNA transcripts. A first-round RT-PCR of the TCR CDR3 used the HTBI primer set with the Qiagen OneStep RT-PCR kit. The libraries were constructed in a second round of multiplex PCR and then size-selected and purified. The libraries were sequenced on an Illumina HiSeq2000 using paired-end 100 bp reads. On the study's bioinformatics: SOAPnuke was used to process the raw data, with reads discarded if the reads contained adapters or uncalled bases, had a mean Phred below 15, or lacked an exact constant-primer or identifier match. High-quality paired reads were merged with COPE v1.2.5, and unique nucleotide sequences were defined as clonotypes. Clonotypes were aligned to IMGT TRBV, TRBD and TRBJ reference segments using MiTCR v1.1. The analysis was restricted to V-J combinations with a frequency above 0.0001, which together covered approximately 99% of the repertoires. A TCS score was defined as the ratio between F50 (clonal expansion) and ExV (chaos), using BLOSUM62-based TCRdist between CDR3 peptides within each V-J. Welch's t-statistics and random forest reduced fewer than 550 V-J features to 13, which were used in a naive Bayes classifier (R e1071). The similarity between thyroid and blood repertoires was quantified using the Morisita-Horn index. TCRdb trimmed the raw reads at Q25, called clones with MiXCR and kept productive beta chains. Each entry merges the rows of one CDR3 protein and shows their most common DNA and genes. What appears here as the V and J calls and clone size reflects TCRdb's work, not the paper's. Present in this sample are about 610,000 distinct CDR3 sequences, over 12% of which were seen just once. Clones ranked in the top ten supply 4.3% of the sample.

Ophthalmopathy patients had moderately to severely active disease, Clinical Activity Score of at least 3, NOSPECS grade of at least 4, and duration under 3 months. The study excluded patients with uncontrolled infections, other autoimmune diseases, pregnancy or lactation. Diagnoses were established on the basis of clinical symptoms, serum thyroxine and TRAb, thyroid ultrasound, and orbital computed tomography. PBMCs were isolated from roughly 10 ml of fresh peripheral blood by Ficoll-Paque density gradient centrifugation. Total RNA was extracted using Trizol reagent, and RNA quality was assessed on an Agilent 2100 Bioanalyzer. The full study reports these points: In validation, progression to ophthalmopathy was predicted by the model with almost 71% sensitivity and around 76% specificity, a median of roughly 6 months before onset. Blood samples also contained most of the expanded thyroid clonotypes (frequency above 0.001), which suggests that blood repertoires may reflect thyroid immune responses. Ophthalmopathy was separated from stable hyperthyroidism by a 13 V-J signature model, with around 90% sensitivity and 81% to 83% specificity obtained in cross-validation and 80%/75% obtained in testing. No statistical method was used to set the sample size in advance, and investigators knew the group allocation.

The cysteine opens and the phenylalanine closes a CDR3 of 14 amino acids. CDR3 DNA only is kept here, 42 bases in frame from base 1. Reading the germline V gene gives CDR1 KGHSH and CDR2 LQKENI. The V end gives up 8 bases and the J end 2 bases, leaving 9 bases in the junction not matched to a gene. The origin of this receptor is a woman aged 40 to 50 with Graves' ophthalmopathy. The rearranged chain carries TRBV18 and TRBJ2-7, and 7 junctional nucleotides match TRBD1. The sequenced material came from blood. The encoded CDR3 is CASSPPGQPYEQYF. In nucleotide form, the sequence is TGTGCCAGCAGCCCCCCGGGACAGCCCTACGAGCAGTACTTC. Reference TRBV18 and TRBJ2-7 genes cover what lies past the CDR3, so the full variable domain is NAGVMQNPRHLVRRRGQEARLRCSPMKGHSHVYWYRQLPEEGLKFMVYLQKENIIDESGMPKERFSAEFPKEGPSILRIQQVVRGDSAAYFCASSPPGQPYEQYFGPGTRLTVT.